The sequence of this TCR beta chain was determined in a study of OX40 agonist ivuxolimab in advanced cancers. Study in general: Partial responses were achieved by three patients, one with hepatocellular carcinoma and two with cutaneous melanoma.

Remarks on this clone: What it recognizes is unknown.

Clones were sequenced by immunoSEQ multiplex PCR, and TCRdb holds only the in-frame ones, with some missing. Among about 12,000 clones, about 81% were seen once, and the ten largest hold 11% to 15%. Trimming stripped 0 bases from V and 0 bases from J, with 6 bases between. CDR3 length: 14 residues. Germline V gene data show CDR1 as ENHRY and CDR2 as SYGVKD. Study-wide results and limits: Antigen specificity of clonally expanded peripheral T cells was not established.

Patients with a history of autoimmune disease or on systemic immunosuppression were excluded. At cycle 4 day 1, cycle 7 day 1, and baseline, blood was sampled. The sample was CD4+ or CD8+ T cells sorted from blood, taken in a trial of the OX40 agonist ivuxolimab. This TCR derives from an adult with an advanced solid tumor such as melanoma, head and neck, liver or kidney cancer. J is TRBJ2-7 and V is TRBV10-3; the D is unclear. The CDR3 coding sequence is TGTGCCATCAGTGAGTCAGGCTACTCCTACGAGCAGTACTTC. It codes for CAISESGYSYEQYF.